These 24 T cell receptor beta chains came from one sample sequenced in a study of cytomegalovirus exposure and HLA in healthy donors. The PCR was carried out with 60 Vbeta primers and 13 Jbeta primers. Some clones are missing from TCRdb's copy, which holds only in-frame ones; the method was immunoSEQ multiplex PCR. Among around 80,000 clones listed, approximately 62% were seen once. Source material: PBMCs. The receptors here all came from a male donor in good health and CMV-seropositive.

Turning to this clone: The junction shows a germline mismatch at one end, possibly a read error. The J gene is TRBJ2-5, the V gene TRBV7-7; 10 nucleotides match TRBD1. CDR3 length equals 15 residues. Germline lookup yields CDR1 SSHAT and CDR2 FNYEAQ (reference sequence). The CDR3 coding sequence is TGTGCTAGCAGTCAGACAGGGGGCCTCCAAGAGACCCAGTACTTC. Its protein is CASSQTGGLQETQYF.

The CDR3 reads CAISPVGDKNTEAFF. The CDR3 DNA follows: TGTGCCATCAGCCCCGTGGGGGACAAGAACACTGAAGCTTTCTTT. The chain has TRBV10-3 and TRBJ1-1; D might be TRBD1 (6 bases). The CDR3 is 15 amino acids. V was cut by 6 bases and J by 1 base, with 15 bases left in between. CDR1 and CDR2 from the germline V gene are ENHRY and SYGVKD.

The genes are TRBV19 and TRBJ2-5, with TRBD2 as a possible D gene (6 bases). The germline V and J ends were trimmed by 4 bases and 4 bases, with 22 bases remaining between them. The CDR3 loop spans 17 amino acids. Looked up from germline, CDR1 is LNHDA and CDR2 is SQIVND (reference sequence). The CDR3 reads CASSTIHNQLATETQYF. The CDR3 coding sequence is TGTGCCAGTAGTACGATCCACAATCAACTAGCTACAGAGACCCAGTACTTC.

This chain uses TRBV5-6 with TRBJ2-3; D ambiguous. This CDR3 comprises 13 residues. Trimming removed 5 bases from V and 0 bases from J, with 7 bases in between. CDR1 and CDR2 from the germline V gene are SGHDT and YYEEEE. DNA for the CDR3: TGTGCCAGCAGATCTTCTAGCACAGATACGCAGTATTTT. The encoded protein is CASRSSSTDTQYF.

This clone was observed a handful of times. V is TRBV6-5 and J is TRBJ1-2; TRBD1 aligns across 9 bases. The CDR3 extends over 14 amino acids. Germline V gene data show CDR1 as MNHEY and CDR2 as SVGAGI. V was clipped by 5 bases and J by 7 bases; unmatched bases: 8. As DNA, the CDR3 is TGTGCCAGCAGTCAGGGGACAGGGTCTCGTGGCTACACCTTC. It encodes CASSQGTGSRGYTF.

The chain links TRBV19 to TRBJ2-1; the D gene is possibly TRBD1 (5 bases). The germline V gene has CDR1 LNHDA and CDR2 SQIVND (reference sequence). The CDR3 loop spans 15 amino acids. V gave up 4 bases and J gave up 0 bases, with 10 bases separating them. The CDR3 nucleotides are TGTGCCAGTAGTAGACAGTTCAACTCCTACAATGAGCAGTTCTTC. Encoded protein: CASSRQFNSYNEQFF.

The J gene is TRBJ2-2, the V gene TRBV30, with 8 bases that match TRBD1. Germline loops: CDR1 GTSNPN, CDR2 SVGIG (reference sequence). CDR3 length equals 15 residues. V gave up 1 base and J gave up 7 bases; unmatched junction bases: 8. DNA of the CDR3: TGTGCCTGGAGTGGGAGGACAGGGTCAGTCGGGGAGCTGTTTTTT. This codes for CAWSGRTGSVGELFF.

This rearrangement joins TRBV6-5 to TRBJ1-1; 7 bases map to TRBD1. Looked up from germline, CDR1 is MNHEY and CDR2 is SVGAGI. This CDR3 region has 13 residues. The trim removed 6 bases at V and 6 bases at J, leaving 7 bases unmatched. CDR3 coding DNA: TGTGCCAGCAGGTCGACAGGGATCCCTGAAGCTTTCTTT. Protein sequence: CASRSTGIPEAFF.

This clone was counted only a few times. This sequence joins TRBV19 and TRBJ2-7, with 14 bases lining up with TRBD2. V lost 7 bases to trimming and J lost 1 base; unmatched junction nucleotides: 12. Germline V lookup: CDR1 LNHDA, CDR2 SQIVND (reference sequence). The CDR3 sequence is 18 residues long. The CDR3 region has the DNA TGTGCCAGTACCCCCACCGGGACTAGCGGGAGAGAATCCTACGAGCAGTACTTC. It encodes CASTPTGTSGRESYEQYF.

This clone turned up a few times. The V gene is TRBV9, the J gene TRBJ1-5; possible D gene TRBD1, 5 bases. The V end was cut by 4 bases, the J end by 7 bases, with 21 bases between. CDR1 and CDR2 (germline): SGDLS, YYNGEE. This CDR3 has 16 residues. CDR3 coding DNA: TGTGCCAGCAGCAAAGGAGCATTGGGGGGAGGACAGCCCCAGCATTTT. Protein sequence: CASSKGALGGGQPQHF.

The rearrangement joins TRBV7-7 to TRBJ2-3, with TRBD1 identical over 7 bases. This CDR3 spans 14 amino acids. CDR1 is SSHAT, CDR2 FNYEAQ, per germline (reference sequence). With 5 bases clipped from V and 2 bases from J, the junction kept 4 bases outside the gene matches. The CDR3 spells CASSKGQYTDTQYF. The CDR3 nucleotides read TGTGCCAGCAGCAAGGGACAGTACACAGATACGCAGTATTTT.

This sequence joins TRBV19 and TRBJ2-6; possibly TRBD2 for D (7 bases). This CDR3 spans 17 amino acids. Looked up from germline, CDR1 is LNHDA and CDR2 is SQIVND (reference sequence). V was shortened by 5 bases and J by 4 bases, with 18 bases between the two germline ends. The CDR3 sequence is CASSVDWGGSGANVLTF. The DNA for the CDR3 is TGTGCCAGTAGTGTGGATTGGGGGGGCTCCGGGGCCAACGTCCTGACTTTC.

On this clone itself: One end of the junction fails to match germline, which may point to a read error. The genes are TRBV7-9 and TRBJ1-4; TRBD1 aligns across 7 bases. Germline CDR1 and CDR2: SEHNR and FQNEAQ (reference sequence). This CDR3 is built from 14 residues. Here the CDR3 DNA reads TGTTCCAGCAGCCGCCGTACAGGGGCTGAAAAACTGTTTTTT. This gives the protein CSSSRRTGAEKLFF. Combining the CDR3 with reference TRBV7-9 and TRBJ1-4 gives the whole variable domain DTGVSQNPRHKITKRGQNVTFRCDPISEHNRLYWYRQTLGQGPEFLTYFQNEAQLEKSRLLSDRFSAERPKGSFSTLEIQRTEQGDSAMYLCSSSRRTGAEKLFFGSGTQLSVL.

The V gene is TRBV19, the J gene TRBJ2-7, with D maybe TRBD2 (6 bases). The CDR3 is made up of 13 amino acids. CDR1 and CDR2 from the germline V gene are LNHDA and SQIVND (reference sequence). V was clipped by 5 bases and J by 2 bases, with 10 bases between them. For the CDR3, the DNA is TGTGCCAGTAGTGCTGCGGGACCCTACGAGCAGTACTTC. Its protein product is CASSAAGPYEQYF.

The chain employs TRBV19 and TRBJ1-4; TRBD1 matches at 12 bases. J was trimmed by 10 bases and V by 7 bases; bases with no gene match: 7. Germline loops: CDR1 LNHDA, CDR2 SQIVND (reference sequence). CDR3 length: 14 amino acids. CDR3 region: CASMGTGGVGKLFF. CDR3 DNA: TGTGCCAGTATGGGGACAGGGGGCGTCGGAAAACTGTTTTTT.

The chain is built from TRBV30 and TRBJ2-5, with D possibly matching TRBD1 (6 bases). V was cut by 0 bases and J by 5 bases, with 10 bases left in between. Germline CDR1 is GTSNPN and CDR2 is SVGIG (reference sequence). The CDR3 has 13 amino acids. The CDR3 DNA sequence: TGTGCCTGGAGTGTACGCCAGGGGGAGACCCAGTACTTC. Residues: CAWSVRQGETQYF.

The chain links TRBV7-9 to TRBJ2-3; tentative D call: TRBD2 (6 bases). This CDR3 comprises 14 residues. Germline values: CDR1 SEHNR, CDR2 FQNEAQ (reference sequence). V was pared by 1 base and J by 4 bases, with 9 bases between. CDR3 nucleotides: TGTGCCAGCAGCTTAGGACTAGTTCCAGATACGCAGTATTTT. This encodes CASSLGLVPDTQYF.

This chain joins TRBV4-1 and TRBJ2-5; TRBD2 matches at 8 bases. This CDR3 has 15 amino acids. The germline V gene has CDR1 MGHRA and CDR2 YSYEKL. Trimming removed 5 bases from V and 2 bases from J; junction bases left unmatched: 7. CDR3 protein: CASSSGGLAQETQYF. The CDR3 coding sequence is TGCGCCAGCAGCTCAGGAGGACTAGCTCAAGAGACCCAGTACTTC.

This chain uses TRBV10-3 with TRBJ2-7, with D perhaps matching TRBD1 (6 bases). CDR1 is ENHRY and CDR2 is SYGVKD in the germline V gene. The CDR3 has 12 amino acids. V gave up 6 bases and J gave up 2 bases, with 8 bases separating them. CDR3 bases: TGTGCCATCAGCACAGGGACCTACGAGCAGTACTTC. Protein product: CAISTGTYEQYF.

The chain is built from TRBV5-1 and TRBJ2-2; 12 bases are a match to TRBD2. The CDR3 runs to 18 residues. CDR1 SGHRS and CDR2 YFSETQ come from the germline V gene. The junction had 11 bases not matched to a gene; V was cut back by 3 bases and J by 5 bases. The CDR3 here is CASSSRTSGVTGTGELFF. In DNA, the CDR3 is TGCGCCAGCAGCTCTCGGACTAGCGGGGTTACCGGGACCGGGGAGCTGTTTTTT. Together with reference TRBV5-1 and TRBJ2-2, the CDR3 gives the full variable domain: KAGVTQTPRYLIKTRGQQVTLSCSPISGHRSVSWYQQTPGQGLQFLFEYFSETQRNKGNFPGRFSGRQFSNSRSEMNVSTLELGDSALYLCASSSRTSGVTGTGELFFGEGSRLTVL.

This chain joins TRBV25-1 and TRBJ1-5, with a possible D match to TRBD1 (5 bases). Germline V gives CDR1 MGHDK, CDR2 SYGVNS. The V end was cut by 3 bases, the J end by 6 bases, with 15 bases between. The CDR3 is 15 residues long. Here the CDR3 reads CASSDNWGEGQPQHF. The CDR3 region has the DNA TGTGCCAGCAGTGATAACTGGGGCGAAGGTCAGCCCCAGCATTTT.

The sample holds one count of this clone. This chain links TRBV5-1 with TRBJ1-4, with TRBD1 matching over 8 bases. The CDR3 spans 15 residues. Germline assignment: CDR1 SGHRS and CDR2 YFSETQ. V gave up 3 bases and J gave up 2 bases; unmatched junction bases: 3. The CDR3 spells CASSYQGATNEKLFF. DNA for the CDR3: TGCGCCAGCAGCTATCAGGGGGCGACTAATGAAAAACTGTTTTTT.

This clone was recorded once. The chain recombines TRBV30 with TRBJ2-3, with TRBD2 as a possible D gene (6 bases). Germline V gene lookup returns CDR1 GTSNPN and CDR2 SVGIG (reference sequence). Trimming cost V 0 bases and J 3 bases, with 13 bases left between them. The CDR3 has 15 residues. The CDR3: CAWSVLGGVTDTQYF. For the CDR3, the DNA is TGTGCCTGGAGTGTACTGGGCGGGGTAACAGATACGCAGTATTTT.

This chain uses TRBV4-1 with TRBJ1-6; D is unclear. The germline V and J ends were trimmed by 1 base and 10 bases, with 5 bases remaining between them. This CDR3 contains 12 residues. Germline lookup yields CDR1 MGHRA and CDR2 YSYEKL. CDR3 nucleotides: TGCGCCAGCAGCCAAGGTCTCTCACCCCTCCACTTT. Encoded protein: CASSQGLSPLHF.